Listed below are T cell receptor beta chains from one sample, sequenced in a study of CD8 T cells in Susac syndrome. TCRdb analysed the immunoSEQ multiplex PCR reads with MiXCR anew, one entry per CDR3 protein. The sample has fewer than 80,000 distinct CDR3 sequences; 94% are singletons. Material: CD8+ T cells from PBMCs. The source is a human donor with Susac syndrome. Each CDR3 is given with its conserved first and last residue. The order of the fields is D gene, J gene, V gene, clone size, CDR3 protein, CDR3 DNA. D genes are given only for firm matches. Clone size is stated in some rows and not others, as once, few, many or a class when expanded.

>-|TRBJ2-1|TRBV29-1|-
CSVPMTYNEQFF
TGCAGCGTTCCAATGACCTACAATGAGCAGTTCTTC
>-|TRBJ2-3|TRBV2|-
CASSWGASRLSTDTQYF
TGTGCCAGCAGTTGGGGGGCCTCCCGTCTTAGCACAGATACGCAGTATTTT
>TRBD1|TRBJ1-2|TRBV27|-
CASRTGGSGYTF
TGTGCCAGCAGGACAGGGGGAAGTGGCTACACCTTC
>-|TRBJ2-2|TRBV5-6|few
CASSPDTGELFF
TGTGCCAGCAGCCCGGACACCGGGGAGCTGTTTTTT
>-|TRBJ2-1|TRBV14|once
CASSHKPSRTGSEQFF
TGTGCCAGCAGCCACAAACCTAGTCGGACGGGCTCTGAGCAGTTCTTC
>-|TRBJ2-1|TRBV7-9|-
CASSSPRPVLGNEQFF
TGTGCCAGCAGCTCCCCGAGACCCGTACTCGGTAATGAGCAGTTCTTC
>TRBD1|TRBJ1-1|TRBV6-4|-
CASRQTGFGNTEAFF
TGTGCCAGCAGACAGACAGGGTTCGGGAACACTGAAGCTTTCTTT
>TRBD1|TRBJ1-6|TRBV9|-
CASSPQGARDNSPLHF
TGTGCCAGCAGCCCGCAGGGGGCTCGGGATAATTCACCCCTCCACTTT
>-|TRBJ2-7|TRBV4-1|-
CASRGDGSSYEQYF
TGCGCCAGCAGAGGGGACGGAAGCTCCTACGAGCAGTACTTC
>-|TRBJ2-7|TRBV20-1|-
CSARDLSRDSYEQYF
TGCAGTGCTAGAGATCTGAGTAGGGATTCCTACGAGCAGTACTTC
>-|TRBJ2-4|TRBV4-1|-
CASSQDQSWQKNIQYF
TGCGCCAGCAGCCAAGATCAGTCGTGGCAGAAAAACATTCAGTACTTC
>-|TRBJ1-1|TRBV7-9|-
CASSLATGEAFF
TGTGCCAGCAGCTTAGCTACAGGTGAAGCTTTCTTT
>-|TRBJ2-2|TRBV29-1|-
CSAEIGDTGELFF
TGCAGCGCCGAGATCGGGGACACCGGGGAGCTGTTTTTT
>TRBD1|TRBJ2-5|TRBV12-3/TRBV12-4|-
CASRAGQGRRETQYF
TGTGCCAGCAGGGCCGGACAGGGTAGAAGGGAGACCCAGTACTTC
>TRBD1|TRBJ2-6|TRBV4-1|-
CASSQDRTGVTGANVLTF
TGCGCCAGCAGCCAAGACCGGACAGGGGTTACTGGGGCCAACGTCCTGACTTTC
>-|TRBJ2-5|TRBV4-2|-
CASSQGRRSRGSQETQYF
TGTGCCAGCAGCCAGGGCCGCCGAAGTCGGGGGAGCCAAGAGACCCAGTACTTC
>TRBD1|TRBJ1-1|TRBV12-5|-
CASGWGTGEAFF
TGTGCTAGTGGTTGGGGGACAGGTGAAGCTTTCTTT
>TRBD2|TRBJ2-1|TRBV4-3|-
CASSQDPGLAGEYEQFF
TGCGCCAGCAGCCAAGATCCGGGACTAGCGGGGGAATATGAGCAGTTCTTC
>-|TRBJ1-5|TRBV30|-
CAWSPPDRFYSNQPQHF
TGTGCCTGGAGCCCCCCCGACAGGTTTTATAGCAATCAGCCCCAGCATTTT
>-|TRBJ2-3|TRBV4-1|-
CASSQEGHPTPDTQYF
TGCGCCAGCAGCCAAGAGGGACACCCAACCCCAGATACGCAGTATTTT
>-|TRBJ1-4|TRBV20-1|-
CSARDSTATNEKLFF
TGCAGTGCTAGAGATTCGACAGCAACTAATGAAAAACTGTTTTTT
>-|TRBJ2-1|TRBV7-9|-
CASSLNWNYNEQFF
TGTGCCAGCAGCTTAAATTGGAACTACAATGAGCAGTTCTTC
>TRBD2|TRBJ2-7|TRBV6-1|-
CAIPGLATEGEQYF
TGTGCCATTCCGGGACTAGCGACCGAAGGGGAGCAGTACTTC
>-|TRBJ1-1|TRBV10-3|-
CAISESGSPNTEAFF
TGTGCCATCAGTGAGTCGGGCAGCCCGAACACTGAAGCTTTCTTT
>-|TRBJ1-1|TRBV19|-
CASTPGAGTEAFF
TGTGCCAGTACCCCCGGGGCGGGCACTGAAGCTTTCTTT
>TRBD1|TRBJ2-7|TRBV6-2/TRBV6-3|-
CASSDYGTGIQTYEQYF
TGTGCCAGCAGTGACTATGGGACAGGGATACAAACCTACGAGCAGTACTTC
>TRBD2|TRBJ2-1|TRBV4-3|once
CASSPSSGVYNEQFF
TGCGCCAGCAGCCCCTCCAGCGGGGTATACAATGAGCAGTTCTTC
>-|TRBJ1-6|TRBV7-8|-
CASSFRDVSNSPLHF
TGTGCCAGCAGCTTTCGGGACGTTTCTAATTCACCCCTCCACTTT
>-|TRBJ2-7|TRBV21-1|-
CASSKATDSSYEQYF
TGTGCCAGCAGCAAAGCAACTGATAGCTCCTACGAGCAGTACTTC
>-|TRBJ2-3|TRBV12-3/TRBV12-4|-
CASKAVQTDTQYF
TGTGCCAGCAAAGCCGTACAGACAGATACGCAGTATTTT